A single sample is the source of the 17 T cell receptor beta chains below, sequenced in a study of T cell responses to AZD1222 COVID-19 vaccine. The protocol was immunoSEQ multiplex PCR, while the TCRdb copy is restricted to in-frame clones and leaves out a portion. The data contain about 180,000 clones, over 90% of them seen just once; the ten biggest clones take up less than 2.5%. Sequencing used peripheral blood, obtained 28 days after the second AZD1222 dose. The source of these receptors is an adult who received the AZD1222 COVID-19 vaccine.

The CDR3 reads CASSLVTGKNTEAFF. The CDR3 nucleotides read TGTGCCAGCAGCTTAGTGACAGGGAAGAACACTGAAGCTTTCTTT. The chain combines TRBV7-9 with TRBJ1-1; 7 positions agree with TRBD1. The CDR3 sequence is 15 residues long. J gave up 1 base and V 1 base, and 3 bases lay outside the gene matches. Germline CDR1 is SEHNR and CDR2 is FQNEAQ (reference sequence).

The chain uses TRBV4-1 and TRBJ2-7; 7 nucleotides match TRBD2. CDR3 size: 12 residues. The junction had 5 bases not matched to a gene; V was cut back by 6 bases and J by 6 bases. Germline CDR1 MGHRA, CDR2 YSYEKL. CDR3 sequence reads: CASRHPGGEQYF. CDR3 in DNA: TGCGCCAGCAGACATCCGGGAGGCGAGCAGTACTTC.

The chain combines TRBV5-1 with TRBJ1-4; no clear D gene. Germline V gene data show CDR1 as SGHRS and CDR2 as YFSETQ. Trimming removed 0 bases at V and 6 bases at J, with 12 bases between. CDR3 length: 15 amino acids. CDR3 amino acids: CASSLEGGPDEKLFF. DNA of the CDR3: TGCGCCAGCAGCTTGGAAGGAGGACCGGATGAAAAACTGTTTTTT.

The genes are TRBV12-1 and TRBJ2-5; TRBD2 is the table's D call, not checked against the DNA. TRBV12-1 is described as a pseudogene. The CDR3 contains 16 residues. The CDR3 loop reads CASSPRTSGATETQYF. CDR3 DNA: TGTGCCAGCAGCCCCCGGACTAGCGGAGCGACGGAGACCCAGTACTTC.

The gene calls are TRBV11-3 and TRBJ2-5, with 7 bases that match TRBD2. Germline CDR1 reads SGHNT; CDR2 reads YENEEA. The CDR3 is 13 amino acids. The trim removed 4 bases at V and 3 bases at J, leaving 2 bases unmatched. The CDR3 protein is CASSSSGEETQYF. Here the CDR3 DNA reads TGTGCCAGCAGCTCTAGCGGAGAAGAGACCCAGTACTTC. Full variable domain (rest looked up from reference TRBV11-3 and TRBJ2-5): EAGVVQSPRYKIIEKKQPVAFWCNPISGHNTLYWYLQNLGQGPELLIRYENEEAVDDSQLPKDRFSAERLKGVDSTLKIQPAELGDSAVYLCASSSSGEETQYFGPGTRLLVL.

The CDR3 region is CASSLGTGWNTEAFF. The CDR3 DNA reads as TGTGCCAGCAGCTTAGGGACAGGCTGGAACACTGAAGCTTTCTTT. J is TRBJ1-1 and V is TRBV7-8, with TRBD1 identical over 7 bases. Losses at the gene ends were 1 base for V and 1 base for J; bases not matched to a gene: 3. The CDR3 sequence is 15 residues long. CDR1 is SGHVS and CDR2 is FQNEAQ in the germline V gene.

This chain connects TRBV7-3 to TRBJ2-5; perhaps TRBD1 as D (6 bases). Trimming removed 6 bases from V and 0 bases from J, with 23 bases in between. CDR3 length: 18 residues. The V gene's germline CDR1 is SGHTA and CDR2 FQGTGA. This CDR3 is CASRPTAKDSVHQETQYF. The CDR3 DNA is TGTGCCAGCAGACCGACGGCTAAGGACAGTGTCCACCAAGAGACCCAGTACTTC. The whole variable domain, filled in from reference TRBV7-3 and TRBJ2-5, reads GAGVSQTPSNKVTEKGKYVELRCDPISGHTALYWYRQSLGQGPEFLIYFQGTGAADDSGLPNDRFFAVRPEGSVSTLKIQRTERGDSAVYLCASRPTAKDSVHQETQYFGPGTRLLVL.

The CDR3 protein is CASSNDPREQFF. The CDR3 region has the DNA TGTGCCAGCAGTAACGACCCGAGGGAGCAGTTCTTC. The chain has TRBV6-5 and TRBJ2-1; D uncertain. Trimming stripped 5 bases from V and 10 bases from J, with 12 bases between. There are 12 residues in the CDR3. CDR1 is MNHEY, CDR2 SVGAGI, per germline.

This chain connects TRBV7-3 to TRBJ2-2; D could derive from TRBD1 or TRBD2 (6 bases each). CDR3 length equals 15 residues. The germline V and J ends were trimmed by 3 bases and 4 bases, with 12 bases remaining between them. Germline CDR1 is SGHTA and CDR2 is FQGTGA. The CDR3 loop reads CASSLGGMGTGELFF. DNA of the CDR3: TGTGCCAGCAGCTTGGGGGGCATGGGCACCGGGGAGCTGTTTTTT.

V usage is TRBV28 and J usage is TRBJ2-7; TRBD2 matches 7 bases. The CDR3 covers 17 residues. Germline CDR1 is MDHEN and CDR2 is SYDVKM. The V segment lost 7 bases and the J segment 2 bases; nucleotides outside the gene matches: 17. DNA of the CDR3: TGTGCCAGCAACCTAAGTTGGGGGGGGAGGGGCCCCTACGAGCAGTACTTC. It codes for CASNLSWGGRGPYEQYF.

The rearrangement links TRBV2 to TRBJ1-4; TRBD1 matches 11 bases. The length of the CDR3 is 15 residues. Looked up from germline, CDR1 is SNHLY and CDR2 is FYNNEI. V was pared by 11 bases and J by 4 bases, with 9 bases of the junction left unmatched. CDR3 sequence: CASRGTGGVNEKLFF. The DNA for the CDR3 is TGTGCCTCTCGTGGGACAGGGGGGGTTAATGAAAAACTGTTTTTT.

Turning to this clone: Relative to the germline gene, one junction end is altered; a read error may explain this. The rearrangement links TRBV4-1 to TRBJ1-1; no definite D call. This CDR3 comprises 13 residues. Germline CDR1 and CDR2: MGHRA and YSYEKL. In nucleotides, the CDR3 is TGCGCCTGCAGCCTTGGCCGGGGCACTGAAGCTTTCTTT. This gives the protein CACSLGRGTEAFF.

The CDR3: CAWSLGSYNEQFF. CDR3 DNA sequence: TGTGCCTGGAGTCTGGGCTCCTACAATGAGCAGTTCTTC. The chain carries TRBV30 and TRBJ2-1; no definite D call. This CDR3 region has 13 residues. V lost 2 bases to trimming and J lost 0 bases, with 5 bases between them. The germline gives CDR1 GTSNPN, CDR2 SVGIG (reference sequence). The full variable domain, rest sourced from reference TRBV30 and TRBJ2-1, is SQTIHQWPATLVQPVGSPLSLECTVEGTSNPNLYWYRQAAGRGLQLLFYSVGIGQISSEVPQNLSASRPQDRQFILSSKKLLLSDSGFYLCAWSLGSYNEQFFGPGTRLTVL.

The gene calls are TRBV27 and TRBJ2-1; 8 positions match TRBD2. From germline, CDR1 is MNHEY and CDR2 SMNVEV (reference sequence). The CDR3 is 19 residues long. J lost 2 bases, V lost 4 bases, and 16 bases had no gene match. The CDR3 here is CASSSPGTSPYSPYNEQFF. CDR3 sequence (DNA): TGTGCCAGCAGTTCACCCGGGACTAGTCCTTATAGCCCCTACAATGAGCAGTTCTTC.

V usage is TRBV9 and J usage is TRBJ1-1; D not resolved. Trimming stripped 4 bases from V and 6 bases from J, with 16 bases between. Germline CDR1 is SGDLS and CDR2 is YYNGEE. This CDR3 has 14 residues. The CDR3 sequence: CASSPEFRGPEAFF. CDR3 DNA sequence: TGTGCCAGCAGCCCAGAGTTCCGCGGGCCTGAAGCTTTCTTT. The variable domain in full, completed from reference TRBV9 and TRBJ1-1, reads DSGVTQTPKHLITATGQRVTLRCSPRSGDLSVYWYQQSLDQGLQFLIQYYNGEERAKGNILERFSAQQFPDLHSELNLSSLELGDSALYFCASSPEFRGPEAFFGQGTRLTVV.

The gene calls are TRBV28 and TRBJ2-7, with 9 nucleotides matching TRBD2. The germline CDR1 and CDR2 sequences are MDHEN and SYDVKM. This CDR3 contains 16 residues. The ends lost 6 bases at V and 5 bases at J; junction bases unmatched: 14. The DNA for the CDR3 is TGTGCCAGCAGCCCATTCAGGTCGATAGCGGGAGACGAGCAGTACTTC. This encodes CASSPFRSIAGDEQYF.

The chain joins TRBV5-6 to TRBJ2-3; either TRBD1 or TRBD2 may supply D (6 bases each). Trimming pared 3 bases from V and 0 bases from J, leaving 17 bases between. The CDR3 runs to 17 residues. The germline V gene encodes CDR1 SGHDT and CDR2 YYEEEE. The DNA of the CDR3 is TGTGCCAGCAGCTCCCGGGGGACATTCCGCAGCACAGATACGCAGTATTTT. Protein sequence: CASSSRGTFRSTDTQYF.